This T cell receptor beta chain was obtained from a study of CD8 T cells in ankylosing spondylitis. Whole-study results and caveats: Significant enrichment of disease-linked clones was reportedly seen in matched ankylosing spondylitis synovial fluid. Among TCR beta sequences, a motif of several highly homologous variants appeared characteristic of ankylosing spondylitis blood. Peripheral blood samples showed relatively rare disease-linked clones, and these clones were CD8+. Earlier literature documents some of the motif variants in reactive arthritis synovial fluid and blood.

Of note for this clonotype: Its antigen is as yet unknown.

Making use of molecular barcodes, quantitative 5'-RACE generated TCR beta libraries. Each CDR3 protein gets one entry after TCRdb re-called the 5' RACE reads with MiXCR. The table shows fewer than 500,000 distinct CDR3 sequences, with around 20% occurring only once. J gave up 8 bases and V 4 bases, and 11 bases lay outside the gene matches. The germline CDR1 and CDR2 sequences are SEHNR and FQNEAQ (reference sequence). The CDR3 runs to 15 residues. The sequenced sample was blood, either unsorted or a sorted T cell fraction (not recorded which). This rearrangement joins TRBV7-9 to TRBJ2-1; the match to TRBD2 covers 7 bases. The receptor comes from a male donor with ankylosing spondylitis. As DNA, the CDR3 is TGTGCCAGCAGCTCCGGGACTAATCGATTGGATGAGCAGTTCTTC. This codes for CASSSGTNRLDEQFF.